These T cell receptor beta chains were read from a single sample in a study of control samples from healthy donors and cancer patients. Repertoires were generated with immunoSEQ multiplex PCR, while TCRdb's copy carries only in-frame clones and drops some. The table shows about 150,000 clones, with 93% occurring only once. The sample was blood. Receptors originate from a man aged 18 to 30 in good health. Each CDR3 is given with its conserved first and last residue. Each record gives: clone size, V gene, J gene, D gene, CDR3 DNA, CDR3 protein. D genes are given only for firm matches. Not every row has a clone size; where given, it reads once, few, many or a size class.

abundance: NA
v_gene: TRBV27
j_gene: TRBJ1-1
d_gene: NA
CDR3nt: TGTGCCAGCAGTTGGGGGGAGAACACTGAAGCTTTCTTT
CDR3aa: CASSWGENTEAFF

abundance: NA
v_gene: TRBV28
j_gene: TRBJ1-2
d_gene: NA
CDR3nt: TGTGCCAGCAGTTTTGTCGGGGGCTACACCTTC
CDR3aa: CASSFVGGYTF

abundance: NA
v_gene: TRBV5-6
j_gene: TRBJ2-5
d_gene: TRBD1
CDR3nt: TGTGCCAGCAGCCGGCACAGGGGGGCAATTGGGGAGACCCAGTACTTC
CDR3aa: CASSRHRGAIGETQYF

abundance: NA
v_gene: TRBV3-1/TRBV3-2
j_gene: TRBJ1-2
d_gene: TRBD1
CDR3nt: TGTGCCAGCAGCCAAGACTTGGGACAGGGGGGATATGGCTACACCTTC
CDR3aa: CASSQDLGQGGYGYTF

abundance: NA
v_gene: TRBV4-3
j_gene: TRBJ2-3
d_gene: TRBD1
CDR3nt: TGCGCCAGCAGCCTAGGGGGCTTAGATACGCAGTATTTT
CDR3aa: CASSLGGLDTQYF

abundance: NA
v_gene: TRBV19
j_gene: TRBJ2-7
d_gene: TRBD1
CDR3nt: TGTGCCAGTAGTAGGACAGGGGGCTACGAGCAGTACTTC
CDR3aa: CASSRTGGYEQYF

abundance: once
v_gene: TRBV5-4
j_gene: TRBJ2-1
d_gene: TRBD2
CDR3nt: TGTGCCAGCAGCTTGGGCCTAGCGGGAGGTTATGAGCAGTTCTTC
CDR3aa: CASSLGLAGGYEQFF

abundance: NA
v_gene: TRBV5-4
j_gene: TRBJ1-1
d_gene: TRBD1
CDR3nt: TGTGCCAGCAGCACACGGGACAGGGGGATCATGAACACTGAAGCTTTCTTT
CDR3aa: CASSTRDRGIMNTEAFF

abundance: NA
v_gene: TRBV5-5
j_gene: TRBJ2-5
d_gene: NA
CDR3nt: TGTGCCAGCAGCTTCTCGGAGGGGGGGGGAGAGACCCAGTACTTC
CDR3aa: CASSFSEGGGETQYF

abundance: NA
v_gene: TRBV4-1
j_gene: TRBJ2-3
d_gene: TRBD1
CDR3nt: TGCGCCAGCAGCCAAACCGGGACAGGGGAGCGAGGCACAGATACGCAGTATTTT
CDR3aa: CASSQTGTGERGTDTQYF

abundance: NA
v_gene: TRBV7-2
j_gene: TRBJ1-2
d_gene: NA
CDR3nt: TGTGCCAGCAGCTTAGGGGCTTCCCGAAATGGCTACACCTTC
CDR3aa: CASSLGASRNGYTF

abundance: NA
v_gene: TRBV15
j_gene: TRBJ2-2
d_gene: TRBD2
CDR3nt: TGTGCCACCAGCAGTAATAGCGGGAAGAACACCGGGGAGCTGTTTTTT
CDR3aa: CATSSNSGKNTGELFF

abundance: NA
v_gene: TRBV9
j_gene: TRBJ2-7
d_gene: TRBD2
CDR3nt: TGTGCCAGCAGCGCCGGGACTAGCGTATACGAGCAGTACTTC
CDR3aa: CASSAGTSVYEQYF

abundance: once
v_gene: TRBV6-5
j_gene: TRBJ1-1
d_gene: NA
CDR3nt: TGTGCCACTACCCGGGGGAACACTGAAGCTTTCTTT
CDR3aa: CATTRGNTEAFF

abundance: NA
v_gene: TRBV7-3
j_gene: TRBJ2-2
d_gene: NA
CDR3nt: TGTGCCAGCAGCCAGAGCAACACCGGGGAGCTGTTTTTT
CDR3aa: CASSQSNTGELFF

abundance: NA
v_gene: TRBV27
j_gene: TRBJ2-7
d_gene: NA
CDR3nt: TGTGCCAGCAGGACGGGATTCGTTTTTGGCTTGACAACCTACGAGCAGTACTTC
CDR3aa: CASRTGFVFGLTTYEQYF

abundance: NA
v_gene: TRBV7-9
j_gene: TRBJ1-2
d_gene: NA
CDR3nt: TGTGCCAGCAGCTTAGGGGACTGGAACTATGGCTACACCTTC
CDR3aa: CASSLGDWNYGYTF

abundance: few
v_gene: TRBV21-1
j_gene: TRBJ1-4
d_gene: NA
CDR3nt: TGTGCCAGCGGGGCGTACGGACAGTCTAATGAAAAACTGTTTTTT
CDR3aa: CASGAYGQSNEKLFF

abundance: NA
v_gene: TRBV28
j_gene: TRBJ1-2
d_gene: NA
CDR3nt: TGTGCCAGCAGTTTTTTGGTGGATGGCTACACCTTC
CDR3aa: CASSFLVDGYTF

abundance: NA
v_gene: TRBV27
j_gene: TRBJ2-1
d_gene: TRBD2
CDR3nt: TGTGCCAGCAGTTTATCCCTGGCGGGAGGGGGAGAGCAGTTCTTC
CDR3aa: CASSLSLAGGGEQFF

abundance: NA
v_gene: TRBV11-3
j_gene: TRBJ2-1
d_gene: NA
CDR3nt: TGTGCCAGCAGCTTAAATGGTGATGAGCAGTTCTTC
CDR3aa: CASSLNGDEQFF

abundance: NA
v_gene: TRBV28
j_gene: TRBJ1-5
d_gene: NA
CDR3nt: TGTGCCAGCAGTCTGCCGGGGATTTATCAGCCCCAGCATTTT
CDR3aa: CASSLPGIYQPQHF

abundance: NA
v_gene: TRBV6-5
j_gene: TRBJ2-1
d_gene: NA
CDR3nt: TGTGCCAGCCCCGGAGCGGATTCCTACAATGAGCAGTTCTTC
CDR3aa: CASPGADSYNEQFF

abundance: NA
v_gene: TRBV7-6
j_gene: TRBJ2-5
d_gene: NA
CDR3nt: TGTGCCAGCAGCCCTCACCGGGGTGGAGAGACCCAGTACTTC
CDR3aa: CASSPHRGGETQYF

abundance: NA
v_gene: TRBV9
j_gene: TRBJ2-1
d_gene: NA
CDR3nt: TGTGCCAGCAGCGTGCAGGGAAGGACAAATGAGCAGTTCTTC
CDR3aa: CASSVQGRTNEQFF

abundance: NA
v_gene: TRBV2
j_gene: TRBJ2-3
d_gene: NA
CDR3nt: TGTGCCAGCAGTGAACTCCTAGAGGGCGCGCAGTATTTT
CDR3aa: CASSELLEGAQYF

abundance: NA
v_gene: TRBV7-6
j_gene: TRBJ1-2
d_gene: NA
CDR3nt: TGTGCCAGCAGCTTAGAGGGCTATGGCTACACCTTC
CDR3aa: CASSLEGYGYTF

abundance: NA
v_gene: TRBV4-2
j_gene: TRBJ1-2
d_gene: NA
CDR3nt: TGTGCCAGCAGCCAAGAACACAGTAACTATGGCTACACCTTC
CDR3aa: CASSQEHSNYGYTF

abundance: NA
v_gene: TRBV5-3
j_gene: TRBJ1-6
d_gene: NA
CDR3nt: TGTGCCAGAAGCTTGTTAAGGGTAGGGACTAATTCACCCCTCCACTTT
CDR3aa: CARSLLRVGTNSPLHF

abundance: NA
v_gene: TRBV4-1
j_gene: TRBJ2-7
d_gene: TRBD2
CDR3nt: TGCGCCAGCAGCCAAGCCGGGGGGACCTACGAGCAGTACTTC
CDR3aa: CASSQAGGTYEQYF

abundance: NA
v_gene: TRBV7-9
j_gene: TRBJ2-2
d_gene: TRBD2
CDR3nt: TGTGCCAGCAGCTTCAAAGCGGGGGGCCTGGCCGGGGAGCTGTTTTTT
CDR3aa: CASSFKAGGLAGELFF

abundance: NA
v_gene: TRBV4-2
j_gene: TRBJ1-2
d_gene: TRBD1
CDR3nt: TGTGCCAGCAGCCAACCCGGGACAGGAGACTATGGCTACACCTTC
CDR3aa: CASSQPGTGDYGYTF

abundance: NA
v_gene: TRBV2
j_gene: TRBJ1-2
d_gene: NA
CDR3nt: TGTGCCAGCAGTGAAGCCATCCCCGCGGGCTACACCTTC
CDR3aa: CASSEAIPAGYTF

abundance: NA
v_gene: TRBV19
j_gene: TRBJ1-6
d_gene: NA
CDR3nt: TGTGCCAGTGGGAACGGCCCCGTTAGCTCCTATAATTCACCCCTCCACTTT
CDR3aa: CASGNGPVSSYNSPLHF

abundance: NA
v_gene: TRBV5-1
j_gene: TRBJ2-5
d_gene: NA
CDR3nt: TGCGCCAGCAGCCTACCGACTGAGACCCAGTACTTC
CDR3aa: CASSLPTETQYF

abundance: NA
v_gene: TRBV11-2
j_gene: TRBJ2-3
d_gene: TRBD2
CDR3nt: TGTGCCAGCAGCTTAGGAGGGACTAGCCCAGATACGCAGTATTTT
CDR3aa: CASSLGGTSPDTQYF

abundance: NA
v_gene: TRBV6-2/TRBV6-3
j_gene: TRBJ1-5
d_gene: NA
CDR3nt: TGTGCCAGCAGTTACCTACTTCAGCCCCAGCATTTT
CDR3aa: CASSYLLQPQHF

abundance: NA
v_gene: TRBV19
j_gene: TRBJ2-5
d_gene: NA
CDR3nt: TGTGCCAGTAGTATACCCGGGACGACTCTAGAGACCCAGTACTTC
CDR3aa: CASSIPGTTLETQYF

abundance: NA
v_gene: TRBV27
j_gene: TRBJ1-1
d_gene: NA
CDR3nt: TGTGCCAGCAGTTTCAGGGGAGCGAACACTGAAGCTTTCTTT
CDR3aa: CASSFRGANTEAFF

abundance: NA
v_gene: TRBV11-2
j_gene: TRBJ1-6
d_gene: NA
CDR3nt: TGTGCCAGCAGGATTGGGAGCTCCTATAATTCACCCCTCCACTTT
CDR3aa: CASRIGSSYNSPLHF

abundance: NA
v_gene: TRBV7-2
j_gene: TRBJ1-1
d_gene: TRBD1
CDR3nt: TGTGCCAGCAGCCGGGACAGGGATGAAGCTTTCTTT
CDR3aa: CASSRDRDEAFF

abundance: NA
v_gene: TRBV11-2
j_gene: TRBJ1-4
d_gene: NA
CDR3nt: TGTGCCAGCAGCTTAAGTGAAAAACTGTTTTTT
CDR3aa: CASSLSEKLFF

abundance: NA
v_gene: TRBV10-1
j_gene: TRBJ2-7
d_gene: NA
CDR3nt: TGCGCCAGCAGTGACGGCAGGAAGGAGCAGTACTTC
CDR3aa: CASSDGRKEQYF

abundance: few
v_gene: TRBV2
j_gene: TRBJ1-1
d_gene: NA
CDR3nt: TGTGCCAGCAGCGTCTCGAGGGCTTTCTTT
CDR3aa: CASSVSRAFF

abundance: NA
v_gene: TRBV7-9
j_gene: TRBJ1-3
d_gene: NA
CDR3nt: TGTGCCAGCAGAACCGGGCCCCGAAACACCATATATTTT
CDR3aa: CASRTGPRNTIYF

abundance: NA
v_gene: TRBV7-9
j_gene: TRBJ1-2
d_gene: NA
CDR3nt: TGTGCCAGCAGCTTAGGAGACCGGGAGGATCGGTATGGCTACACCTTC
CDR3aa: CASSLGDREDRYGYTF

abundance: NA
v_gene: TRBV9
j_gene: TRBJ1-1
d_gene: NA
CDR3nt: TGTGCCAGCAGCGTAGAGTCGGGCGTGAACACTGAAGCTTTCTTT
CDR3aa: CASSVESGVNTEAFF

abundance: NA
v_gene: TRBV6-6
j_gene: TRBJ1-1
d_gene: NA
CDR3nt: TGTGCCAGCAGTTACGAAGGACTACAATTCACTGAAGCTTTCTTT
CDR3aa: CASSYEGLQFTEAFF

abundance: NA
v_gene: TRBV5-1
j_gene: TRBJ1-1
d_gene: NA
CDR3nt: TGCGCCAGCGGGCCCTTGGTAGGGAACACTGAAGCTTTCTTT
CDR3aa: CASGPLVGNTEAFF

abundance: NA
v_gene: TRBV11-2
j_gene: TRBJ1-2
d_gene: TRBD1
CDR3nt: TGTGCCAGCAGAGTGACAGGGGGCAGAGGTGGCTACACCTTC
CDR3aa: CASRVTGGRGGYTF